Listed below are T cell receptor beta chains from one sample, sequenced in a study of CD8 T cells in ankylosing spondylitis. TCRdb reprocessed the 5' RACE reads with MiXCR, giving one entry per CDR3 protein. The table includes 650,000 to 800,000 distinct CDR3 sequences, 15% to 20% detected once. What was sequenced was blood, either unsorted or a sorted T cell fraction (not recorded which). Source of these receptors: a male donor with ankylosing spondylitis. CDR3s include the opening cysteine and the closing phenylalanine or tryptophan. Fields, in order: CDR3 length, V gene, J gene, D gene, clone size, CDR3 protein, CDR3 DNA. The D gene is left open where the match is weak. A clone size is listed for some rows: how often the clone was seen (once, few, many), or a class if it is expanded.

length: 17
V: TRBV12-3/TRBV12-4
J: TRBJ1-3
D: NA
size: few
CDR3: CASSPEDGSSSGNTIYF
DNA: TGTGCCAGCAGTCCGGAGGACGGCAGTAGCTCTGGAAACACCATATATTTT

length: 14
V: TRBV5-1
J: TRBJ2-7
D: NA
size: few
CDR3: CASSYWSANYEQYF
DNA: TGCGCCAGCAGCTACTGGAGTGCCAACTACGAGCAGTACTTC

length: 17
V: TRBV7-6
J: TRBJ2-7
D: NA
size: NA
CDR3: CASSLGVAGTVSYEQYF
DNA: TGTGCCAGCAGCTTAGGGGTGGCCGGGACTGTATCCTACGAGCAGTACTTC

length: 10
V: TRBV29-1
J: TRBJ2-3
D: NA
size: many
CDR3: CSSDTDTQYF
DNA: TGCAGCTCCGACACAGATACGCAGTATTTT

length: 16
V: TRBV7-8
J: TRBJ2-7
D: NA
size: few
CDR3: CASSGFGGSISGEQYF
DNA: TGTGCCAGCAGCGGCTTCGGGGGCTCGATATCTGGCGAGCAGTACTTC

length: 16
V: TRBV3-1
J: TRBJ2-3
D: TRBD2
size: NA
CDR3: CASSQGLAAPTDTQYF
DNA: TGTGCCAGCAGCCAAGGGCTAGCGGCACCCACAGATACGCAGTATTTT

length: 13
V: TRBV5-1
J: TRBJ1-1
D: NA
size: NA
CDR3: CASSLEERTEASF
DNA: TGCGCCAGCAGCTTGGAGGAACGCACTGAAGCTTCCTTT

length: 14
V: TRBV7-9
J: TRBJ2-4
D: TRBD1
size: many
CDR3: CASSLGTAKNIQYF
DNA: TGTGCCAGCAGTCTCGGGACAGCAAAAAACATTCAGTACTTC

length: 15
V: TRBV10-1
J: TRBJ2-5
D: NA
size: few
CDR3: CASSESTAGGETQYF
DNA: TGCGCCAGCAGTGAGTCGACCGCAGGGGGGGAGACCCAGTACTTC

length: 16
V: TRBV29-1
J: TRBJ2-1
D: TRBD2
size: many
CDR3: CSTPQGGLAGVGSQFF
DNA: TGCAGCACTCCACAGGGAGGACTAGCGGGAGTTGGTTCCCAGTTCTTC

length: 15
V: TRBV28
J: TRBJ2-7
D: NA
size: NA
CDR3: CASSTPLGPVGEQYF
DNA: TGTGCCAGCAGTACCCCCTTAGGGCCCGTGGGCGAGCAGTACTTC

length: 16
V: TRBV12-3/TRBV12-4
J: TRBJ1-3
D: NA
size: NA
CDR3: CASSRRGVDAGNTIYF
DNA: TGTGCCAGCAGTCGTAGGGGGGTAGATGCTGGAAACACCATATATTTT

length: 16
V: TRBV12-3/TRBV12-4
J: TRBJ2-2
D: NA
size: NA
CDR3: CASSLGSSGVTGELFF
DNA: TGTGCCAGCAGTTTAGGGAGTAGCGGCGTCACCGGGGAGCTGTTTTTT

length: 13
V: TRBV18
J: TRBJ2-1
D: NA
size: NA
CDR3: CASSPPSRNEQFF
DNA: TGTGCCAGCTCACCACCTAGTAGGAATGAGCAGTTCTTC

length: 16
V: TRBV20-1
J: TRBJ2-1
D: TRBD1
size: NA
CDR3: CSAEQPGTGTYNEQFF
DNA: TGCAGTGCTGAACAGCCCGGGACAGGGACCTACAATGAGCAGTTCTTC

length: 11
V: TRBV9
J: TRBJ2-5
D: NA
size: many
CDR3: CASSVEETQYF
DNA: TGTGCCAGCAGCGTAGAAGAGACCCAGTACTTC

length: 13
V: TRBV12-3/TRBV12-4
J: TRBJ2-1
D: TRBD2
size: NA
CDR3: CASSPAGALEQFF
DNA: TGTGCCAGCAGTCCAGCGGGAGCATTAGAGCAGTTCTTC

length: 15
V: TRBV7-2
J: TRBJ1-6
D: NA
size: NA
CDR3: CASSLVSGNDSPLHF
DNA: TGTGCCAGCAGCTTAGTGTCCGGGAATGATTCACCCCTCCACTTT

length: 17
V: TRBV11-2
J: TRBJ1-4
D: TRBD1
size: NA
CDR3: CASSLDPGQGRGEKLFF
DNA: TGTGCCAGCAGCTTAGATCCGGGACAGGGTCGGGGTGAAAAACTGTTTTTT

length: 13
V: TRBV20-1
J: TRBJ2-3
D: NA
size: NA
CDR3: CSAHTGDSDTQYF
DNA: TGCAGTGCTCACACGGGAGATTCAGATACGCAGTATTTT

length: 12
V: TRBV18
J: TRBJ2-5
D: NA
size: NA
CDR3: CASSHTGETQYF
DNA: TGTGCCAGCTCGCACACCGGGGAGACCCAGTACTTC

length: 15
V: TRBV4-2
J: TRBJ2-2
D: NA
size: few
CDR3: CASSQDLRDPGELFF
DNA: TGTGCCAGCAGCCAAGATTTGAGGGACCCCGGGGAGCTGTTTTTT

length: 13
V: TRBV10-1
J: TRBJ1-1
D: TRBD1
size: NA
CDR3: CASRRGPGTEAFF
DNA: TGCGCCAGCAGGAGGGGGCCCGGCACTGAAGCTTTCTTT

length: 15
V: TRBV6-2/TRBV6-3
J: TRBJ2-7
D: NA
size: NA
CDR3: CASTDRGGRGYEQYF
DNA: TGTGCCAGCACCGACCGAGGCGGCCGCGGGTACGAGCAGTACTTC

length: 11
V: TRBV11-3
J: TRBJ2-7
D: NA
size: NA
CDR3: CASSFDREQYF
DNA: TGTGCCAGCAGCTTCGACAGGGAGCAGTACTTC

length: 16
V: TRBV15
J: TRBJ2-3
D: TRBD2
size: NA
CDR3: CATSRDQRGGTDTQYF
DNA: TGTGCCACCAGCAGAGATCAGCGGGGGGGCACAGATACGCAGTATTTT

length: 14
V: TRBV5-1
J: TRBJ2-2
D: NA
size: NA
CDR3: CASTTGVDTGELFF
DNA: TGCGCCAGCACCACGGGAGTCGACACCGGGGAGCTGTTTTTT

length: 14
V: TRBV6-2/TRBV6-3
J: TRBJ2-2
D: NA
size: NA
CDR3: CASSGTPNTGELFF
DNA: TGTGCCAGCAGTGGGACCCCGAACACCGGGGAGCTGTTTTTT

length: 15
V: TRBV25-1
J: TRBJ2-3
D: TRBD2
size: NA
CDR3: CASTWGGSGTDTQYF
DNA: TGTGCCAGCACCTGGGGGGGTAGTGGCACAGATACGCAGTATTTT

length: 14
V: TRBV12-3/TRBV12-4
J: TRBJ2-7
D: TRBD1
size: few
CDR3: CASRRTGENHEQYF
DNA: TGTGCCAGCAGGAGGACAGGGGAAAACCACGAGCAGTACTTC

length: 14
V: TRBV5-1
J: TRBJ2-7
D: NA
size: few
CDR3: CASREAVFSYEQYF
DNA: TGCGCCAGCAGGGAGGCGGTTTTCTCCTACGAGCAGTACTTC

length: 13
V: TRBV10-3
J: TRBJ1-1
D: TRBD1
size: few
CDR3: CAIKTGADTEAFF
DNA: TGTGCCATCAAGACAGGGGCGGACACTGAAGCTTTCTTT

length: 14
V: TRBV2
J: TRBJ1-1
D: NA
size: few
CDR3: CASSEGSKGTEAFF
DNA: TGTGCCAGCAGTGAAGGTAGTAAGGGGACTGAAGCTTTCTTT

length: 13
V: TRBV2
J: TRBJ2-2
D: NA
size: few
CDR3: CASRGGVTGELFF
DNA: TGTGCCAGCAGGGGGGGAGTCACCGGGGAGCTGTTTTTT

length: 17
V: TRBV2
J: TRBJ2-6
D: TRBD1
size: NA
CDR3: CASSGWGTDSGANVLTF
DNA: TGTGCCAGCAGTGGTTGGGGGACAGACTCTGGGGCCAACGTCCTGACTTTC

length: 14
V: TRBV5-6
J: TRBJ1-1
D: NA
size: NA
CDR3: CASSYRGSVTEAFF
DNA: TGTGCCAGCAGCTACCGCGGGTCGGTCACTGAAGCTTTCTTT

length: 12
V: TRBV20-1
J: TRBJ2-7
D: NA
size: NA
CDR3: CSASLVLYEQYF
DNA: TGCAGTGCTAGTTTAGTTCTGTACGAGCAGTACTTC